The 18 T cell receptor delta chains presented below share a single source sample, sequenced in a study of gamma-delta T cells after stem cell transplantation. TCRdb reanalysed the RT-PCR reads with CATT. The sample includes over a thousand delta-chain clones, 2% to 3% of them seen just once. The sequencing sample was made of gamma-delta T cells. The receptors come from a human donor. It is not recorded whose cells these are; they may come from a transplant donor.

As regards this clone: TCRdb assigns this DNA the protein of a much larger clone, which departs from its translation at residue 5; this likely reflects a read error, and the protein shown comes from translating the DNA. The V and J genes are TRDV2 and TRDJ3; 13 bases align to TRDD3. The CDR3 contains 20 residues. V shed 3 bases, J shed 1 base, and the junction held 8 bases outside the gene matches. CDR1 and CDR2 from the germline V gene are GEAIGNYY and EKD. CDR3 sequence: CACDAATGGYESWDTRQMFF. The CDR3 bases are TGTGCCTGTGACGCGGCTACTGGGGGATACGAGTCCTGGGACACCCGACAGATGTTTTTC.

This clone is medium-sized within its sample. Only one base separates this from a far larger clonotype, so it likely reflects a read error. The DNA is left out, because the CDR3 cannot be placed on it with certainty; the CDR3 is given as TCRdb lists it. The CDR3 sequence is CACDTVGGGSPAGLPIF. The chain uses TRDV2 and TRDJ1; TRDD3, the D gene given by the table, was not confirmed from the DNA. 17 amino acids form the CDR3, both terminal residues included. CDR1 and CDR2 from the germline V gene are GEAIGNYY and EKD.

This clone qualifies as hyperexpanded. Other DNA variants within this sample encode the same CDR3. The V gene is TRDV2, the J gene TRDJ1; 8 nucleotides align to TRDD3. The ends lost 2 bases at V and 7 bases at J; junction bases unmatched: 14. CDR3 length: 16 residues. Germline V lookup: CDR1 GEAIGNYY, CDR2 EKD. The CDR3 DNA sequence: TGTGCCTGTGACAAGATGCCTTCCCCTACTGGGGGTAAACTCATCTTT. Translated: CACDKMPSPTGGKLIF.

Of note for this clone: A read error likely explains why the TCRdb protein, taken from a much larger clone, differs from this DNA's translation at residue 7; the protein shown is translated from the DNA. The chain employs TRDV2 and TRDJ1, with 11 bases that match TRDD3. The ends lost 3 bases at V and 8 bases at J; junction bases unmatched: 7. CDR3 length equals 14 residues. In germline, CDR1 is GEAIGNYY, CDR2 EKD. CDR3 residues: CACDPLLGDKKLIF. For the CDR3, the DNA is TGTGCCTGTGACCCGTTACTGGGGGATAAAAAACTCATCTTT.

By its share, this clone is medium-sized. With a far larger clone one base away, a read error is the likely cause. The chain is built from TRDV2 and TRDJ4, with 11 bases lining up with TRDD3. Per germline, CDR1 GEAIGNYY and CDR2 EKD. The CDR3 runs 19 residues. DNA for the CDR3: TGTGCCTGTGACGAAATCAATCTACTGGGGGATAAAGGCAGACAACCCCCGATCTTT. Protein product: CACDEINLLGDKGRQPPIF.

Concerning this clone: This likely stems from a read error, as it lies one base from a far larger clone. Other nucleotide sequences from this sample produce the same CDR3. This chain uses TRDV2 with TRDJ1; 8 nucleotides line up with TRDD3. V lost 0 bases and J lost 10; bases outside the gene matches: 18. Germline V gene sequence: CDR1 GEAIGNYY, CDR2 EKD. The CDR3 length is 17 residues. CDR3 bases: TGTGCCTGTGACACCGTCGGTGGGGGATCGCCCGCAGGGTTACTCATCTTT. Translating it yields CACDTVGGGSPAGLLIF.

Concerning this clone itself: TCRdb's entry gives the protein of a much larger clone, which mismatches this DNA's translation at residue 4, likely from a read error; the protein reported here is translated from the DNA. This chain connects TRDV2 to TRDJ1; TRDD3 matches 9 bases. This CDR3 has 19 amino acids. Germline V lookup: CDR1 GEAIGNYY, CDR2 EKD. The V segment lost 5 bases and the J segment 0 bases; nucleotides outside the gene matches: 18. The CDR3 nucleotides are TGTGCCTGTGGCATGATCCTGGGGGATCCTAAACCTTACACCGATAAACTCATCTTT. Translation: CACGMILGDPKPYTDKLIF.

About this clone itself: This DNA's translation differs at residue 11 from TCRdb's protein, which comes from a much larger clone; a read error is likely, and the protein shown is translated from the DNA. This chain uses TRDV2 with TRDJ1, with 10 bases matching TRDD3. The CDR3 runs to 18 residues. Unmatched junction bases numbered 15, after V lost 3 bases and J lost 3 bases. Germline values: CDR1 GEAIGNYY, CDR2 EKD. Here the CDR3 reads CACDEIILGDAVADKLIF. The CDR3 region has the DNA TGTGCCTGTGACGAGATAATACTGGGGGATGCGGTAGCCGATAAACTCATCTTT.

A few counts support this clone. This is likely an artifact of a read error, given a far larger clone one base away. Other nucleotide sequences from this sample produce the same CDR3. The J gene is TRDJ1, the V gene TRDV2; 9 bases are a match to TRDD3. Germline lookup yields CDR1 GEAIGNYY and CDR2 EKD. This CDR3 region has 18 residues. DNA of the CDR3: TGTGCCTGCGACATCGTACGAGGGGGATACCTGTACACCGATAAACTCATCTTT. Amino acid sequence: CACDIVRGGYLYTDKLIF.

A remark on this clone: The translation of this DNA and the TCRdb protein of a much larger clone differ at residue 4, probably owing to a read error; the protein shown here is translated from the DNA. This chain connects TRDV2 to TRDJ1; 8 bases are a match to TRDD3. Germline V lookup: CDR1 GEAIGNYY, CDR2 EKD. CDR3 length: 17 residues. The CDR3 sequence: CACNTVGGGSPAGLLIF. The CDR3 DNA reads TGTGCCTGTAACACCGTCGGTGGGGGATCGCCCGCGGGGTTACTCATCTTT.

Notes on this clone: A far larger clone is one nucleotide away, so this likely arose from a read error. Other DNA sequences in this specimen translate into the identical CDR3. This chain uses TRDV2 with TRDJ1, with TRDD3 matching over 7 bases. Per germline, CDR1 GEAIGNYY and CDR2 EKD. This CDR3 comprises 20 residues. CDR3 in amino acids: CACDTLTPQDFEGDRYKLIF. DNA for the CDR3: TGTGCCTGCGACACCCTAACCCCTCAAGACTTCGAGGGGGATCGTTATAAACTCATCTTT.

Concerning this clone itself: The TCRdb protein, from a much larger clone, departs from this DNA's translation at residue 4, likely by read error; the protein shown derives from the DNA. This chain joins TRDV2 and TRDJ3; 8 bases fit TRDD3. CDR1 GEAIGNYY and CDR2 EKD come from the germline V gene. This CDR3 has 19 amino acids. CDR3 DNA sequence: TGTGCCTGTGGCACCCCTGGGGGACCGAGCTCCTGGGACACCCGACAGATGTTTTTC. This encodes CACGTPGGPSSWDTRQMFF.

This clone is large in the sample. The same CDR3 can be traced to other DNA sequences in this sample. V and J are TRDV2 and TRDJ3, with TRDD3 identical over 12 bases. Germline values: CDR1 GEAIGNYY, CDR2 EKD. The CDR3 loop spans 20 amino acids. The V segment lost 3 bases and the J segment 0 bases; nucleotides outside the gene matches: 8. The CDR3 spells CACDSGVWGIRSWDTRQMFF. As DNA, the CDR3 is TGTGCCTGTGACTCCGGAGTCTGGGGGATACGCTCCTGGGACACCCGACAGATGTTTTTC.

On this clone: TCRdb's protein for this DNA is that of a much larger clone and differs from the translation at residue 3, likely a read error; the protein shown is the DNA translation. This chain connects TRDV2 to TRDJ1; 12 nucleotides agree with TRDD3. Looked up from germline, CDR1 is GEAIGNYY and CDR2 is EKD. The CDR3 runs 18 residues. This CDR3 is CARDALLGDTTPLDKLIF. The CDR3 DNA sequence: TGTGCCCGTGACGCCTTACTGGGGGATACCACTCCCCTCGATAAACTCATCTTT.

Turning to this clone: The protein that TCRdb holds for this DNA derives from a much larger clone and differs from the translated DNA at residue 4, which likely indicates a read error; the protein shown here is translated from the DNA. V and J are TRDV2 and TRDJ3; 12 bases line up with TRDD3. This CDR3 is 20 amino acids long. V lost 5 bases to trimming and J lost 0 bases; unmatched junction nucleotides: 10. Germline CDR1 and CDR2: GEAIGNYY and EKD. The CDR3 sequence: CACGSGVWGIRSWDTRQMFF. The CDR3 DNA is TGTGCCTGTGGCTCCGGAGTCTGGGGGATACGCTCCTGGGACACCCGACAGATGTTTTTC.

This clone was counted between two and nine times. A far larger clone is off by one base, so a read error is likely. V is TRDV2 and J is TRDJ1, with TRDD3 matching over 7 bases. The CDR3 consists of 16 residues. Germline V lookup: CDR1 GEAIGNYY, CDR2 EKD. J was trimmed by 3 bases and V by 3 bases; bases with no gene match: 12. The CDR3 loop is CACDAVGGTISDKLIF. In nucleotides, the CDR3 is TGTGCCTGTGACGCCGTTGGGGGAACAATCTCCGATAAACTCATCTTT.

The chain combines TRDV2 with TRDJ1; 8 nucleotides align to TRDD3. From germline, CDR1 is GEAIGNYY and CDR2 EKD. The CDR3 runs to 17 residues. V lost 2 bases to trimming and J lost 0 bases; unmatched junction nucleotides: 10. CDR3 sequence: CACDILGEPTYTDKLIF. DNA of the CDR3: TGTGCCTGTGACATCCTGGGGGAACCCACGTACACCGATAAACTCATCTTT.

V is TRDV2 and J is TRDJ1, with D possibly being TRDD3 (5 bases). Germline CDR1 and CDR2: GEAIGNYY and EKD. This CDR3 comprises 19 residues. Trimming took off 0 bases at V and 1 base at J, with 23 bases between the two ends. CDR3 bases: TGTGCCTGTGACACCGTACGTGGATGGGGCTCGGCAATCACCGATAAACTCATCTTT. Translation gives CACDTVRGWGSAITDKLIF.